This TCR beta chain was obtained from a study of blood T cell repertoires in COVID-19 (dated by TCRdb to the early 2020s). With regard to the full study: Collaborator samples came from the United States, Italy and Spain and covered acute and convalescent phases of COVID-19. Samples came from the ongoing ImmuneRACE study (first 160 participants) plus 1,254 subjects from 6 global collaborators. The sample metadata nearly always contained a de-identified subject ID, COVID-19 status, age in years and sex. The repertoires were released in a freely available public database intended as a resource for research on the immune response to SARS-CoV-2. The material from the prospective study consisted of cDNA or gDNA derived from T cells, B-cell-depleted T cells, or PBMCs. Subjects who had been exposed to COVID-19, were actively infected with it, or had recovered from it provided the deeply sampled blood TCRbeta repertoires that made up the dataset. Where HLA class I and class II types were available, the types were taken from metadata supplied by the sample provider, not from assay-based typing.

The CDR3 holds 13 amino acids from the cysteine to the phenylalanine. The CDR3 DNA has 39 bases and is translated from base 1. The germline V gene specifies KGHDR as CDR1 and SFDVKD as CDR2. V lost 9 bases and J lost 4 bases, and the count of bases not matched to a germline gene is 5. A remark on this clone: The antigen it recognizes is unknown. Qualities for individual bases were not recorded, and no much larger clone is one base off.

TCRbeta CDR3 regions were amplified from genomic DNA by means of the immunoSEQ Assay, a bias-controlled multiplex PCR. In the authors' own workflow: The number of nucleated cells in each sample was estimated from the amplification of reference gene primers within the assay. To quantify the absolute abundance of each unique TCRbeta CDR3 rearrangement, sequence reads were collapsed and filtered. For each sample, productive Simpson clonality was calculated by taking the square root of Simpson's diversity index across productive rearrangements. What TCRdb holds here is the immuneACCESS table cut down to in-frame rearrangements. Part of the clones is not present; checked against another copy, under half of the missing clones reflect an unresolved V gene, and the others are unexplained. The D gene and trimming were derived from the DNA, and the V and J assignments and clone size from that table. This sample holds about 200,000 clones; 70% to 90% were observed only once. Together, the top ten hold 3% to 4% of the sample.

Participants in the prospective study were aged roughly 18 to 89 years, lived in 24 United States geographic areas, and enrolled through a virtual design. Cohort assignment in the prospective study relied on participant-reported clinical history from a screening survey and a study questionnaire. In the prospective study, mobile phlebotomists collected whole blood, serum and a nasopharyngeal or oropharyngeal swab from each participant. Additional blood draws and questionnaires over an approximately 2-month period could optionally be provided by prospective study participants. Before DNA extraction, prospective study blood samples were shipped either frozen or at room temperature. General conclusions and limits of the study: Clinical and demographic metadata were provided uncurated, with the amount varying by source and participant.

Recombination joined TRBV24-1 with TRBJ1-5, with TRBD1 identical over 7 junction bases. Sequenced: PBMCs or T cells enriched from blood (not recorded which). The receptor's source is a woman aged 40 to 50 with acute COVID-19. This receptor has the CDR3 CATGDSDNQPQHF. The DNA sequence is as follows: TGTGCCACCGGGGACAGTGATAATCAGCCCCAGCATTTT.